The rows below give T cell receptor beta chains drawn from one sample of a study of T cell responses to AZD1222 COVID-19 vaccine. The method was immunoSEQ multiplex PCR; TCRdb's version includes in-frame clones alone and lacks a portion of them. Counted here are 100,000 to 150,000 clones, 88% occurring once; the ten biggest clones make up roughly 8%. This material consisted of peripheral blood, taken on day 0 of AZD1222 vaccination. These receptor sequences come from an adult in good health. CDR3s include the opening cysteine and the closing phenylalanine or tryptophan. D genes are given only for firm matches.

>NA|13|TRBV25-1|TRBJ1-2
CASSGTANYGYTF
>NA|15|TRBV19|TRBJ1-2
CASSHNYRAVDGYTF
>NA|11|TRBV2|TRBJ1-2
CASSEILPACF
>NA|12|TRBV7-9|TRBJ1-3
CASETSGNTIYF
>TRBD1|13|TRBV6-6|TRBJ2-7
CASSTQGSNEQYF
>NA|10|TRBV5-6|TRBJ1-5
CASSPRPQHF
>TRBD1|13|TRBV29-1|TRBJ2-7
CSAISDRANEQYF
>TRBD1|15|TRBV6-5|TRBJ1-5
CASSPRTGGNQPQHF
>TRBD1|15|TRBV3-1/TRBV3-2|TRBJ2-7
CASSPVNRGYYEQYF
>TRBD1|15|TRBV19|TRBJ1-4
CASSTRGTGTEKLFF
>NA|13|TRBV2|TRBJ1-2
CASSEQGMEGYTF
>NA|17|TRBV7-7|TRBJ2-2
CAKVRVKAGSDTGELFF
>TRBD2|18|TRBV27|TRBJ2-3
CASSTGLAGGGRADTQYF
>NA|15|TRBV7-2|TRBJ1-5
CASSLVKGLNQPQHF